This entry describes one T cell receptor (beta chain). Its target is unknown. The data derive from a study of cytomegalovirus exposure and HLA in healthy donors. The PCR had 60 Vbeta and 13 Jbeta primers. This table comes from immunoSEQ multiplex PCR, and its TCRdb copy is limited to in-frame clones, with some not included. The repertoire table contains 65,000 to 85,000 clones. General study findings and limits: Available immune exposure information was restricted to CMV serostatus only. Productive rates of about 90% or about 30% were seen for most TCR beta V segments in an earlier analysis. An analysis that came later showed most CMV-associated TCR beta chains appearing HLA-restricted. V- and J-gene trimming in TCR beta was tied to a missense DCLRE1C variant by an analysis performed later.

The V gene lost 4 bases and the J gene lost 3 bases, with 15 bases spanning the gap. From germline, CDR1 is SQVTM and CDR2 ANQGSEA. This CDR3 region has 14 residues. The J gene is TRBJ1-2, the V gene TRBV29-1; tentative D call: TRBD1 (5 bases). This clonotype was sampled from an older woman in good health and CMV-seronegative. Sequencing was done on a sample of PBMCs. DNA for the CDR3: TGCAGCGTTGCGGGGGGGGTCTTTGACTATGGCTACACCTTC. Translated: CSVAGGVFDYGYTF.